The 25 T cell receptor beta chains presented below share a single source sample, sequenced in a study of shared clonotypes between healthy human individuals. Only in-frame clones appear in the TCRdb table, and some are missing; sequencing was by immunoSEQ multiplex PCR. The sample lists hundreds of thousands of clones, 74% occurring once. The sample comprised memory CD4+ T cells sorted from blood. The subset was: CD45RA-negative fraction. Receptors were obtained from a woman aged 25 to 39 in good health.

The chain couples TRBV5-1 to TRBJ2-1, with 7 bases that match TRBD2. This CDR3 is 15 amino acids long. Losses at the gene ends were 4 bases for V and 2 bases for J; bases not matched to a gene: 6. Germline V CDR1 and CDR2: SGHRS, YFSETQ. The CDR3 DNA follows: TGCGCCAGCAGCGGGGGAGGGACCGCCTACAATGAGCAGTTCTTC. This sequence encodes CASSGGGTAYNEQFF.

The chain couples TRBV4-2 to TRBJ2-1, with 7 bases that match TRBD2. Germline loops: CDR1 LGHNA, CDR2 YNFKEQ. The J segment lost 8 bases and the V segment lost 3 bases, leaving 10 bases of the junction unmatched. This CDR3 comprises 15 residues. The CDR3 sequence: CASSHNPGGRDEQFF. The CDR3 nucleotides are TGTGCCAGCAGCCACAACCCAGGTGGGAGGGATGAGCAGTTCTTC.

The CDR3, as DNA: TGTGCCAGCAGTTTAAGTGGCAGGGGAGACACTGAAGCTTTCTTT. The encoded protein is CASSLSGRGDTEAFF. The rearrangement links TRBV27 to TRBJ1-1, with a weak D call TRBD1 (6 bases). Germline CDR1 MNHEY, CDR2 SMNVEV (reference sequence). The CDR3 sequence is 15 residues long. V lost 2 bases, J lost 3 bases, and 13 bases lay in between.

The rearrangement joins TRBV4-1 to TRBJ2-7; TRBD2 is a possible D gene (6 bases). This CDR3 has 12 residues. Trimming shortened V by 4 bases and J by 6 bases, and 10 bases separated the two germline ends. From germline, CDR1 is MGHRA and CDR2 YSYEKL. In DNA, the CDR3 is TGCGCCAGCAGCCTGACTAGATCCGAGCAGTACTTC. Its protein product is CASSLTRSEQYF.

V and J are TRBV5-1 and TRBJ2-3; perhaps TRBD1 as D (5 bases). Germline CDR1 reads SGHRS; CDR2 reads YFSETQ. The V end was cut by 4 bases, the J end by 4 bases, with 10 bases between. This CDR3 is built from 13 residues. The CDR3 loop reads CASSPDRSDTQYF. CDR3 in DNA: TGCGCCAGCAGCCCCGACAGATCAGATACGCAGTATTTT.

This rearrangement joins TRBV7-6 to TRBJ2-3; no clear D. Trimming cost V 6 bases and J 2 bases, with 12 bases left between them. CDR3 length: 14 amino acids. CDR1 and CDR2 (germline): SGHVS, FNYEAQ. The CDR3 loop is CASSRSRTTDTQYF. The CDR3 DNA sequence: TGTGCCAGCAGTCGTTCCCGAACCACAGATACGCAGTATTTT.

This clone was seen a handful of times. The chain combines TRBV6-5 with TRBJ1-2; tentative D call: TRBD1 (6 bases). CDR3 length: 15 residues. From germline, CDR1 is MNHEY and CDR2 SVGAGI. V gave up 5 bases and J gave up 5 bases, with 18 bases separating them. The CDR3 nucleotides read TGTGCCAGCAGTCCCACGGACAGCGCCCGATATGGCTACACCTTC. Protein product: CASSPTDSARYGYTF.

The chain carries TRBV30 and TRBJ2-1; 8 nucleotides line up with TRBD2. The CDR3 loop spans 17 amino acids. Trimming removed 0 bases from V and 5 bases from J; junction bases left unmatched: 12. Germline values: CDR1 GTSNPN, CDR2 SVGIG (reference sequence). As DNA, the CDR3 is TGTGCCTGGAGTGTCCTCCGGACTAGCCCCACTAACAATGAGCAGTTCTTC. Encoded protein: CAWSVLRTSPTNNEQFF.

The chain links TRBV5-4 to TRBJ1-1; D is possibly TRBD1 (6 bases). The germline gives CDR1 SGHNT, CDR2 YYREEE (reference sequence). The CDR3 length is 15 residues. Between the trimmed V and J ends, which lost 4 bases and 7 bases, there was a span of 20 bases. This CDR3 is CASSPRGGLKNEAFF. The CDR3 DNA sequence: TGTGCCAGCAGCCCCCGGGGGGGGCTCAAGAATGAAGCTTTCTTT.

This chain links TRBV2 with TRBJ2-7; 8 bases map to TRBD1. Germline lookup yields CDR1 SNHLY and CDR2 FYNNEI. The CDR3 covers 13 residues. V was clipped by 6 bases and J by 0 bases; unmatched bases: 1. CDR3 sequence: CASRDRVSYEQYF. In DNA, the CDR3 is TGTGCCAGCAGGGACAGGGTCTCCTACGAGCAGTACTTC.

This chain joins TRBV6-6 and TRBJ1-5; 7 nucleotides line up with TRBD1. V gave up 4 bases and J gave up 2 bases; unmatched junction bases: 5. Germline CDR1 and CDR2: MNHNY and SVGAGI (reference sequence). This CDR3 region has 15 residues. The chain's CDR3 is CASSLFGQGNQPQHF. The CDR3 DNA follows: TGTGCCAGCAGTTTGTTCGGACAGGGCAATCAGCCCCAGCATTTT.

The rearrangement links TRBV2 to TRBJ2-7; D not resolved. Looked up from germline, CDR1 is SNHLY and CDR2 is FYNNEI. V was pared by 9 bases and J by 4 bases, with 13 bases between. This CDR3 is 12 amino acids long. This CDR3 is CASRLIAYEQYF. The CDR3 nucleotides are TGTGCCAGTCGCCTTATAGCATACGAGCAGTACTTC.

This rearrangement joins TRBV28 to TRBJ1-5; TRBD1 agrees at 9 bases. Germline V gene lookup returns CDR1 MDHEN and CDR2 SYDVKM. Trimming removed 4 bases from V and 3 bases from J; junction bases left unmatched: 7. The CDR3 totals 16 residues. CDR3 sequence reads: CASSSPGQGINQPQHF. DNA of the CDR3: TGTGCCAGCAGTTCACCGGGACAGGGTATCAATCAGCCCCAGCATTTT. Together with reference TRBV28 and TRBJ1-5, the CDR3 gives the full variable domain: DVKVTQSSRYLVKRTGEKVFLECVQDMDHENMFWYRQDPGLGLRLIYFSYDVKMKEKGDIPEGYSVSREKKERFSLILESASTNQTSMYLCASSSPGQGINQPQHFGDGTRLSIL.

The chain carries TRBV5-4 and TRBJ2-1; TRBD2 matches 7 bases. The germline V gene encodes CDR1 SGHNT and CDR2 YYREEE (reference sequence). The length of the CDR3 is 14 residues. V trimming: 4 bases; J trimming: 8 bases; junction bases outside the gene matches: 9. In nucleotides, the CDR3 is TGTGCCAGCAGCCGACAAGCGGGACCCGATGAGCAGTTCTTC. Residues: CASSRQAGPDEQFF.

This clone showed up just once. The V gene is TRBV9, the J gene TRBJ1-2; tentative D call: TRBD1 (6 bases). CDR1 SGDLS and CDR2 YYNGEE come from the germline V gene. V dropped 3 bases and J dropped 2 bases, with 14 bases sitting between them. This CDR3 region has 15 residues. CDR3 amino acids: CASSEGVTGNYGYTF. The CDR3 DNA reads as TGTGCCAGCAGCGAGGGGGTGACGGGAAACTATGGCTACACCTTC.

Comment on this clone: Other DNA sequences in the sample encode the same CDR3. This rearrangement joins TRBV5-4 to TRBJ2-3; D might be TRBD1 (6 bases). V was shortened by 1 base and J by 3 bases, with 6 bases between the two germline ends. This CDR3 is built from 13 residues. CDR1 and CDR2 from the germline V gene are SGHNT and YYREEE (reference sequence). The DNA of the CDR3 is TGTGCCAGCAGCTTGACAGGGACAGATACGCAGTATTTT. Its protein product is CASSLTGTDTQYF.

CDR3 DNA: TGTGCCAGCAGTGAGGGGGACAGGGGGAGATATGGCTACACCTTC. Its translation: CASSEGDRGRYGYTF. The V call is TRBV6-4, the J call TRBJ1-2, with TRBD1 matching over 11 bases. Germline V gene sequence: CDR1 MRHNA, CDR2 SNTAGT. The CDR3 totals 15 residues. The junction had 5 bases not matched to a gene; V was cut back by 3 bases and J by 5 bases.

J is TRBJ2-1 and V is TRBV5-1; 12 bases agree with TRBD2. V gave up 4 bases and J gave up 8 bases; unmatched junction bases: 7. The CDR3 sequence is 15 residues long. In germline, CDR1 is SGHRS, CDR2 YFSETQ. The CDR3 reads CASSGGLAGGDEQFF. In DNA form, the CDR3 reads TGCGCCAGCAGCGGGGGACTAGCGGGCGGAGATGAGCAGTTCTTC.

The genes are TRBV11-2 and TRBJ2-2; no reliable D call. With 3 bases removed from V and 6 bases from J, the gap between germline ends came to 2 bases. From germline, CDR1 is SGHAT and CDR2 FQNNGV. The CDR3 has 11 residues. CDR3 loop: CASSFPGELFF. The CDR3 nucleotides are TGTGCCAGCAGCTTCCCCGGGGAGCTGTTTTTT.

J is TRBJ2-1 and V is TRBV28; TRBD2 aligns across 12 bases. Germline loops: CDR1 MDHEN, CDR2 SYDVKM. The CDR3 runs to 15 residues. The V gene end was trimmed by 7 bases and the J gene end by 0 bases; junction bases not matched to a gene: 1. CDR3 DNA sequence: TGTGCCAGCATGACTAGCGGGAGCTCCTACAATGAGCAGTTCTTC. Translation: CASMTSGSSYNEQFF.

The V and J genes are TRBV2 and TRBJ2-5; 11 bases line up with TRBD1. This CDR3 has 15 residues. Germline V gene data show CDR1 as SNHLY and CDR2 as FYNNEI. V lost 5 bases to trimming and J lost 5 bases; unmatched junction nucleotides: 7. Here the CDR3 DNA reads TGTGCCAGCAGTAGGGACAGGGGGAGTCTCGAGACCCAGTACTTC. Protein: CASSRDRGSLETQYF.

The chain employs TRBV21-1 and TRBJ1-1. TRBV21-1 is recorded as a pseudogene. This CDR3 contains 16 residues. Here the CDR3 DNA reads TGTGCCAGCAGCAAAGCGATCAGGGGGGGAAACACTGAAGCTTTCTTT. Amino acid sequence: CASSKAIRGGNTEAFF.

CDR3 DNA: TGTGCCACCAGCATGGGACAGATGTGGACTGAAGCTTTCTTT. As protein: CATSMGQMWTEAFF. The chain has TRBV15 and TRBJ1-1, with TRBD1 matching over 7 bases. Germline V gene sequence: CDR1 LNHNV, CDR2 YYDKDF (reference sequence). The trim removed 4 bases at V and 5 bases at J, leaving 7 bases unmatched. This CDR3 has 14 residues. The full variable domain, rest sourced from reference TRBV15 and TRBJ1-1, is DAMVIQNPRYQVTQFGKPVTLSCSQTLNHNVMYWYQQKSSQAPKLLFHYYDKDFNNEADTPDNFQSRRPNTSFCFLDIRSPGLGDTAMYLCATSMGQMWTEAFFGQGTRLTVV.

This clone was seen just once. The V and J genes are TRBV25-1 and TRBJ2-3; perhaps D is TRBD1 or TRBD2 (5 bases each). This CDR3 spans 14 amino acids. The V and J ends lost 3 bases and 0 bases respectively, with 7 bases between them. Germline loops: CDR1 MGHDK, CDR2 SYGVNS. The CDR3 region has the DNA TGTGCCAGCAGTGACGGGGCGAGCACAGATACGCAGTATTTT. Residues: CASSDGASTDTQYF.

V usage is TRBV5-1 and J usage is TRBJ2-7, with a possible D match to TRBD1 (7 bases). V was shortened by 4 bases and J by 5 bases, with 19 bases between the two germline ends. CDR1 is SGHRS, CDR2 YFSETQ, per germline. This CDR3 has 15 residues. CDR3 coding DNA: TGCGCCAGCAGCCTGGGGGCAGGGGGGTCCGACGAGCAGTACTTC. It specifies CASSLGAGGSDEQYF.